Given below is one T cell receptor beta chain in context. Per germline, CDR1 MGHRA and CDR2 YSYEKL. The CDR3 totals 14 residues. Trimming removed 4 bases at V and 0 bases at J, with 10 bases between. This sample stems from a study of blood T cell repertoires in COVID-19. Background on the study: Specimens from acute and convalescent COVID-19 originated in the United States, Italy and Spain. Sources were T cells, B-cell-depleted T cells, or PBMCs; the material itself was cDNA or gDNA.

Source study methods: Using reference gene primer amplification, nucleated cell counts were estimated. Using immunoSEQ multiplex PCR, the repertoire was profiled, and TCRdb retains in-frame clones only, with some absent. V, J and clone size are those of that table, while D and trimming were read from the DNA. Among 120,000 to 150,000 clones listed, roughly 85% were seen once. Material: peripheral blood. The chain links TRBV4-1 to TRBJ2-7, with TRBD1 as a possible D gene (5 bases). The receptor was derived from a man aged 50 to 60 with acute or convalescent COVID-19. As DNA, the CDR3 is TGCGCCAGCAGCCCGCTAGGGGACTCCTACGAGCAGTACTTC. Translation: CASSPLGDSYEQYF.